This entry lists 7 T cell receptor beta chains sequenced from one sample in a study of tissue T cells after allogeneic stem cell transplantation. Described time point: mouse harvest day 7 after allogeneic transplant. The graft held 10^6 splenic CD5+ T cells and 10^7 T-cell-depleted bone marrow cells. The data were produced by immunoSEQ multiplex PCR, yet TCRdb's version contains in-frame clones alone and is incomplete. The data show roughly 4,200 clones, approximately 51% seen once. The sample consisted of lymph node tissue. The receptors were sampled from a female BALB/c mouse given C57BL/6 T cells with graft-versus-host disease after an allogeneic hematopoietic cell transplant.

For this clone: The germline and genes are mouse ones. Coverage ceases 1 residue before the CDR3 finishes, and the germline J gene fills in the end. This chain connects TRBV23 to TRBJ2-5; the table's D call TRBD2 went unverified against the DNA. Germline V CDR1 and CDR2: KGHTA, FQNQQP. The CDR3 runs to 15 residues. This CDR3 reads CSSSQKTGGQDTQYF. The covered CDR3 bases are TGCTCCAGCAGTCAAAAAACTGGGGGTCAAGACACCCAGTAC.

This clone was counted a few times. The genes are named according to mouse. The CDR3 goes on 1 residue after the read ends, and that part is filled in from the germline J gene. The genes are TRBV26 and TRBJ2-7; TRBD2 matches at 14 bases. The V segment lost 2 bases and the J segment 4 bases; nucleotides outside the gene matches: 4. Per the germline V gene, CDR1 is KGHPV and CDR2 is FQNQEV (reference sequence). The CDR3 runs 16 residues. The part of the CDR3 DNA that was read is TGTGCCAGCAGTCTGCCCGGGACTGGGGGGGCTTATGAACAGTAC. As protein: CASSLPGTGGAYEQY. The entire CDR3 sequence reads CASSLPGTGGAYEQYF.

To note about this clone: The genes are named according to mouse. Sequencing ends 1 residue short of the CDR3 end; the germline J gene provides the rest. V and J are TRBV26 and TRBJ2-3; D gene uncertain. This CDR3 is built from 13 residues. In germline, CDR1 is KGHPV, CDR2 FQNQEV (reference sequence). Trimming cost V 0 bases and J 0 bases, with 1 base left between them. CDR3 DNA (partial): TGTGCCAGCAGTCTGTCGAGTGCAGAAACGCTGTAT. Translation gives CASSLSSAETLY. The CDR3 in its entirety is CASSLSSAETLYF.

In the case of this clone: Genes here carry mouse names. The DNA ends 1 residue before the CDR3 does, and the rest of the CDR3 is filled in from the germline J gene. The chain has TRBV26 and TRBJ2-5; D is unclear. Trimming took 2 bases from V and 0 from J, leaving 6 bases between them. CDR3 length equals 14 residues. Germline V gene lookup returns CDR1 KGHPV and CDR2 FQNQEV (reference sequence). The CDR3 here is CASSLGVNQDTQYF. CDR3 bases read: TGTGCCAGCAGTCTGGGAGTTAACCAAGACACCCAGTAC.

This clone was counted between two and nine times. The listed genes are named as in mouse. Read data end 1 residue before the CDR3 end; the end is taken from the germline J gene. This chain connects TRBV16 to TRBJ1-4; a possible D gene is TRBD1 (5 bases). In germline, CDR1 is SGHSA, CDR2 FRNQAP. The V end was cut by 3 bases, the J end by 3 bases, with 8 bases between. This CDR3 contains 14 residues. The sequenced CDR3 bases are TGTGCAAGCAGCTTGGGGGGTGCCAACGAAAGATTATTT. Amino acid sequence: CASSLGGANERLF. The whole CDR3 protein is CASSLGGANERLFF.

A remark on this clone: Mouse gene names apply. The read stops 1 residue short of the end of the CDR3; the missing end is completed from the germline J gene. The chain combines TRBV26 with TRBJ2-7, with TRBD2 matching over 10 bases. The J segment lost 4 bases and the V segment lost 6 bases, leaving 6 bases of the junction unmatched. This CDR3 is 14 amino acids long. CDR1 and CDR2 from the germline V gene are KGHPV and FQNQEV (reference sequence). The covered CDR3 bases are TGTGCCAGCAGGCTCGGGACTGGGGATTATGAACAGTAC. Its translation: CASRLGTGDYEQY. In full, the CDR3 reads CASRLGTGDYEQYF.

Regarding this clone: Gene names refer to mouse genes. The CDR3 bases that were read are TGTGCCAGCAGTTATGGGACAGCCGAAACGCTGTAT. Its translation: CASSYGTAETLY. The whole CDR3 reads CASSYGTAETLYF. The rearrangement joins TRBV26 to TRBJ2-3; 7 positions match TRBD1. The read comes to an end 1 residue before the CDR3 does, leaving the germline J gene to fill in the end. With V trimmed by 5 bases and J by 6 bases, 5 bases remained unmatched. The CDR3 sequence is 13 residues long. Germline V gene lookup returns CDR1 KGHPV and CDR2 FQNQEV (reference sequence).